This TCR beta chain originates from a study of control samples from healthy donors and cancer patients. V trimming: 5 bases; J trimming: 3 bases; junction bases outside the gene matches: 6. Germline loops: CDR1 GTSNPN, CDR2 SVGIG (reference sequence). The CDR3 has 13 amino acids. Profiling relied on immunoSEQ multiplex PCR, and the TCRdb table lists in-frame clones only, not all of them. The sample holds 150,000 or so clones, around nine tenths seen once. The TCR originated in a young man in good health. This sequence joins TRBV30 and TRBJ1-2; 7 bases are shared with TRBD1. Sequencing input: blood. For the CDR3, the DNA is TGTGCCTGGGGGACAGTCCTTTACTATGGCTACACCTTC. This translates into CAWGTVLYYGYTF.